This TCR beta chain was documented in a study of blood T cell repertoires in COVID-19. At the level of the study: There were acute and convalescent COVID-19 samples, and they came from the United States, Italy and Spain.

Germline CDR1 and CDR2: MNHNS and SASEGT. This CDR3 has 12 residues. Trimming removed 11 bases at V and 4 bases at J, with 14 bases between. Original methodology: The assay estimated nucleated cells by amplifying reference gene primers. Here immunoSEQ multiplex PCR was the method, and the copy in TCRdb shows in-frame clones only, minus some. V, J and clone size reflect that table, while D and trimming were determined from the DNA. The sample shows some 170,000 clones, approximately 80% of them seen only once. Two negative PCRs, clearance, or symptom resolution were required of recovered Cohort 3 donors.

What was sequenced was PBMCs or T cells enriched from blood (not recorded which). This TCR was sampled from a middle-aged man who had recovered from COVID-19. This chain uses TRBV6-1 with TRBJ1-2; tentatively, D is TRBD1 (6 bases). This CDR3 is CAVGQLPYGYTF. The CDR3 nucleotides are TGTGCCGTAGGACAGTTACCCTATGGCTACACCTTC.